Listed here are 23 T cell receptor beta chains from one sample, sequenced in a study of cytomegalovirus exposure and HLA in healthy donors. The PCR employed 60 Vbeta primers together with 13 Jbeta primers. The repertoire was sequenced with immunoSEQ multiplex PCR; TCRdb's copy has only in-frame clones and lacks some. This table holds fewer than 200,000 clones, more than 80% found once. The sample was PBMCs. These TCRs come from a boy aged 5-17 years in good health and CMV-seronegative.

This chain links TRBV9 with TRBJ2-3; TRBD2 aligns across 7 bases. Unmatched junction bases numbered 8, after V lost 0 bases and J lost 1 base. The germline CDR1 and CDR2 sequences are SGDLS and YYNGEE. CDR3 length equals 17 residues. Here the CDR3 DNA reads TGTGCCAGCAGCGTAGGGGAGCGGGAAACCGGCACAGATACGCAGTATTTT. This codes for CASSVGERETGTDTQYF.

J is TRBJ2-1 and V is TRBV29-1, with 8 bases that match TRBD1. Germline values: CDR1 SQVTM, CDR2 ANQGSEA. This CDR3 is built from 11 residues. After removal of 2 bases from V and 16 bases from J, the junction contained 7 bases not matched to a gene. For the CDR3, the DNA is TGCAGCGTTGAATCTGGACAGGGCCCTTTCTTC. It codes for CSVESGQGPFF.

J is TRBJ2-5 and V is TRBV27; the match to TRBD1 covers 8 bases. The closer fit of TRBJ2-7 to the DNA end suggests the J call may be wrong. The CDR3 covers 14 residues. Germline CDR1 is MNHEY and CDR2 is SMNVEV (reference sequence). Here the CDR3 DNA reads TGTGCCAGCAGTTACAGGGGACAGGTCTACGAGCAGTACTTC. It translates to CASSYRGQVYEQYF.

This chain joins TRBV6-5 and TRBJ1-1, with a tentative D call TRBD1 (6 bases). The V end lost 5 bases, the J end lost 0 bases, and 10 bases lay between the germline ends. CDR1 and CDR2 from the germline V gene are MNHEY and SVGAGI. The CDR3 has 14 amino acids. The CDR3 bases are TGTGCCAGCAGTCTCAGGGGCCTGAACACTGAAGCTTTCTTT. It translates to CASSLRGLNTEAFF.

The V gene is TRBV5-1, the J gene TRBJ2-1, with 10 bases lining up with TRBD1. The CDR3 has 19 residues. Germline lookup yields CDR1 SGHRS and CDR2 YFSETQ. V lost 0 bases, J lost 7 bases, and 16 bases stayed unmatched. The CDR3: CASSLGQGARRMGRNEQFF. In DNA form, the CDR3 reads TGCGCCAGCAGCTTGGGACAGGGGGCGCGGAGAATGGGGAGAAATGAGCAGTTCTTC.

The V and J genes are TRBV5-4 and TRBJ2-1; D may be TRBD2 (6 bases). CDR1 and CDR2 from the germline V gene are SGHNT and YYREEE (reference sequence). Trimming removed 1 base from V and 4 bases from J, with 15 bases in between. The CDR3 has 16 amino acids. DNA of the CDR3: TGTGCCAGCAGCTTGCGGAGGGACTCGATTTACAATGAGCAGTTCTTC. Translated, it gives CASSLRRDSIYNEQFF.

V is TRBV4-3 and J is TRBJ1-4, with 9 bases lining up with TRBD1. Germline V gene lookup returns CDR1 LGHNA and CDR2 YSLEER. Trimming took 0 bases from V and 7 from J; bases not matched to a gene: 9. The CDR3 loop spans 17 amino acids. CDR3 nucleotides: TGCGCCAGCAGCCAAGAAATCCCGGGACAGGGCGGTGAAAAACTGTTTTTT. Translating gives CASSQEIPGQGGEKLFF.

The table lists this clone with a count of one. The chain combines TRBV25-1 with TRBJ1-1; the match to TRBD1 covers 9 bases. With V trimmed by 3 bases and J by 2 bases, 4 bases remained unmatched. Looked up from germline, CDR1 is MGHDK and CDR2 is SYGVNS. The CDR3 sequence is 15 residues long. For the CDR3, the DNA is TGTGCCAGCAGTGACTGGGACAGGGAAAACACTGAAGCTTTCTTT. Its translation: CASSDWDRENTEAFF.

The rearrangement links TRBV19 to TRBJ1-6, with 9 bases fitting TRBD1. This CDR3 comprises 14 residues. Trimming cost V 6 bases and J 10 bases; bases outside gene matches: 7. Germline CDR1 LNHDA, CDR2 SQIVND (reference sequence). The CDR3 region has the DNA TGTGCCAGTAGAACGGACAGGGGAGGCTCACCCCTCCACTTT. Translation: CASRTDRGGSPLHF.

A few counts support this clone. This rearrangement joins TRBV5-1 to TRBJ1-2; 9 nucleotides agree with TRBD1. The trim removed 5 bases at V and 6 bases at J, leaving 5 bases unmatched. The CDR3 is made up of 13 amino acids. CDR1 is SGHRS and CDR2 is YFSETQ in the germline V gene. The CDR3 sequence is CASSQGQGNGYTF. In DNA form, the CDR3 reads TGCGCCAGCAGTCAGGGACAGGGTAATGGCTACACCTTC.

The rearrangement joins TRBV11-3 to TRBJ2-2; the D call may be TRBD1 or TRBD2 (5 bases each). This CDR3 has 15 residues. From germline, CDR1 is SGHNT and CDR2 YENEEA. The ends were cut back, 5 bases at V and 6 bases at J, with 16 bases in the middle. CDR3: CASSLGEYGPGELFF. The CDR3 coding sequence is TGTGCCAGCAGCCTAGGGGAGTACGGGCCCGGGGAGCTGTTTTTT.

V gene TRBV5-1 combines with J gene TRBJ2-1; TRBD1 matches at 8 bases. V dropped 3 bases and J dropped 9; count of bases not matched to a gene: 2. CDR1 and CDR2 from the germline V gene are SGHRS and YFSETQ. The CDR3 is 12 amino acids. CDR3 protein: CASSYGQGEQFF. DNA of the CDR3: TGCGCCAGCAGCTATGGACAGGGTGAGCAGTTCTTC.

V usage is TRBV9 and J usage is TRBJ2-5, with 8 bases fitting TRBD2. CDR1 is SGDLS and CDR2 is YYNGEE in the germline V gene. The V and J ends lost 4 bases and 1 base, in that order; junction bases with no gene match: 9. The CDR3 covers 16 residues. The CDR3 here is CASSSGGGRVQETQYF. In DNA form, the CDR3 reads TGTGCCAGCAGCTCCGGGGGGGGAAGGGTCCAAGAGACCCAGTACTTC.

V and J are TRBV18 and TRBJ1-1; 8 bases line up with TRBD1. Germline loops: CDR1 KGHSH, CDR2 LQKENI. V shed 6 bases, J shed 6 bases, and the junction held 12 bases outside the gene matches. CDR3 size: 15 residues. The CDR3 DNA reads as TGTGCCAGCTCCCGATTTGACAGGGGATTGTCTGAAGCTTTCTTT. This translates into CASSRFDRGLSEAFF.

CDR3 DNA: TGTGCCAGCAGCGTAGTAAGTAGCGGGATCACAGATACGCAGTATTTT. It yields the protein CASSVVSSGITDTQYF. V and J are TRBV9 and TRBJ2-3; 8 bases fit TRBD2. Trimming cost V 0 bases and J 2 bases; bases outside gene matches: 5. The CDR3 totals 16 residues. From germline, CDR1 is SGDLS and CDR2 YYNGEE.

Turning to this clone: Relative to the germline gene, one junction end is altered; a read error may explain this. V usage is TRBV9 and J usage is TRBJ2-2; 8 bases are a match to TRBD2. Per germline, CDR1 SGDLS and CDR2 YYNGEE. This CDR3 has 19 residues. This CDR3 is CASGVVDRRAGAGTGELFF. For the CDR3, the DNA is TGTGCCAGCGGCGTAGTGGACCGGCGAGCGGGAGCGGGCACCGGGGAGCTGTTTTTT.

The J gene is TRBJ2-7, the V gene TRBV7-2, with TRBD1 matching over 7 bases. Germline V gives CDR1 SGHTA, CDR2 FQGNSA. The junction had 5 bases not matched to a gene; V was cut back by 9 bases and J by 0 bases. There are 13 residues in the CDR3. CDR3 protein: CASHRDSSYEQYF. The CDR3 DNA sequence: TGTGCCAGTCACCGGGACAGCTCCTACGAGCAGTACTTC.

This clone was seen once. This rearrangement joins TRBV9 to TRBJ1-1; D is possibly TRBD1 (6 bases). The CDR3 has 15 amino acids. Germline CDR1 reads SGDLS; CDR2 reads YYNGEE. Trimming removed 3 bases at V and 3 bases at J, with 15 bases between. The CDR3 coding sequence is TGTGCCAGCAGCGCGAACAGGGTTTGGGACACTGAAGCTTTCTTT. Protein sequence: CASSANRVWDTEAFF.

The chain links TRBV11-3 to TRBJ2-5, with a weak D call TRBD2 (5 bases). The CDR3 is made up of 12 amino acids. Per the germline V gene, CDR1 is SGHNT and CDR2 is YENEEA. The V end lost 4 bases, the J end lost 3 bases, and 6 bases lay between the germline ends. CDR3 amino acids: CASSSGKETQYF. CDR3 DNA: TGTGCCAGCAGCTCGGGGAAAGAGACCCAGTACTTC.

The genes are TRBV6-1 and TRBJ2-7; 12 bases align to TRBD2. V was pared by 6 bases and J by 2 bases, with 5 bases of the junction left unmatched. This CDR3 contains 15 residues. The germline gives CDR1 MNHNS, CDR2 SASEGT. The chain's CDR3 is CASRVLAGGTYEQYF. DNA of the CDR3: TGTGCCAGCAGGGTACTAGCGGGGGGAACCTACGAGCAGTACTTC.

This clone was recorded a few times. V is TRBV5-4 and J is TRBJ1-2, with TRBD1 identical over 7 bases. The CDR3 extends over 13 amino acids. The trim removed 1 base at V and 4 bases at J, leaving 1 base unmatched. Germline V gives CDR1 SGHNT, CDR2 YYREEE (reference sequence). The DNA for the CDR3 is TGTGCCAGCAGCTTGCGGGACAGCTATGGCTACACCTTC. Amino acids: CASSLRDSYGYTF.

This chain joins TRBV29-1 and TRBJ1-1, with D uncertain. The ends were cut back, 6 bases at V and 2 bases at J, with 7 bases in the middle. The CDR3 runs 11 residues. Germline V gives CDR1 SQVTM, CDR2 ANQGSEA. The CDR3 nucleotides read TGCAGCGTAGTAGTTAACACTGAAGCTTTCTTT. It is translated as CSVVVNTEAFF.

The DNA of the CDR3 is TGCGCCAGCAGCCCTGAGGGCGGGGTTCTGGACCGAGATATGAACACTGAAGCTTTCTTT. It specifies CASSPEGGVLDRDMNTEAFF. The chain links TRBV5-1 to TRBJ1-1; D is unclear. Per germline, CDR1 SGHRS and CDR2 YFSETQ. Trimming left V 4 bases short and J 0 bases short, with 28 bases between. CDR3 length equals 20 residues.